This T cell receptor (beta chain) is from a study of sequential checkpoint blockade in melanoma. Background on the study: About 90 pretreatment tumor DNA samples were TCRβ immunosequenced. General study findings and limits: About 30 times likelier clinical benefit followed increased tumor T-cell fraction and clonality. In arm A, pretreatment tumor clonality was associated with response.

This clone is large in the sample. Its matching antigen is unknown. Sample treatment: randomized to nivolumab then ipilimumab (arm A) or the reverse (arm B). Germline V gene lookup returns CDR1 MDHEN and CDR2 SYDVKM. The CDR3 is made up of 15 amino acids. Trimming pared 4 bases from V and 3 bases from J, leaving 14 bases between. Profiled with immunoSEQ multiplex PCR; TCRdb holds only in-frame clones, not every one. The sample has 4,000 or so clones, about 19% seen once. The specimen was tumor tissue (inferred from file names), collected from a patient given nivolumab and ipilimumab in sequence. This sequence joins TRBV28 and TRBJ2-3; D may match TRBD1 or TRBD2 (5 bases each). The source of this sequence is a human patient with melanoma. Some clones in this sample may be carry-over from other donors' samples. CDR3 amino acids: CASSYGASGTDTQYF. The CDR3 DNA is TGTGCCAGCAGTTATGGGGCCTCGGGAACAGATACGCAGTATTTT.